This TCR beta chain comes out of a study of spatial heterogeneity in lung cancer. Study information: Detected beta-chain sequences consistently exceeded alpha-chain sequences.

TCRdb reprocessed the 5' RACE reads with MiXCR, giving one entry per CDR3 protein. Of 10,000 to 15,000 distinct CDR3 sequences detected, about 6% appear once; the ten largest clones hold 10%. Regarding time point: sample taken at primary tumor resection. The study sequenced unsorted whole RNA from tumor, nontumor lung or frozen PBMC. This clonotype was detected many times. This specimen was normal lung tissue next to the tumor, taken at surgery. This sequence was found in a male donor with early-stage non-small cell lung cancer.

The CDR3 coding sequence is TGTGCCACCAGCAGAGATTATGGTAGCAATCAGCCCCAGCATTTT. Amino acids: CATSRDYGSNQPQHF. The rearrangement joins TRBV15 to TRBJ1-5; D remains ambiguous. V lost 0 bases to trimming and J lost 0 bases, with 6 bases between them. This CDR3 comprises 15 residues. CDR1 is LNHNV and CDR2 is YYDKDF in the germline V gene (reference sequence).